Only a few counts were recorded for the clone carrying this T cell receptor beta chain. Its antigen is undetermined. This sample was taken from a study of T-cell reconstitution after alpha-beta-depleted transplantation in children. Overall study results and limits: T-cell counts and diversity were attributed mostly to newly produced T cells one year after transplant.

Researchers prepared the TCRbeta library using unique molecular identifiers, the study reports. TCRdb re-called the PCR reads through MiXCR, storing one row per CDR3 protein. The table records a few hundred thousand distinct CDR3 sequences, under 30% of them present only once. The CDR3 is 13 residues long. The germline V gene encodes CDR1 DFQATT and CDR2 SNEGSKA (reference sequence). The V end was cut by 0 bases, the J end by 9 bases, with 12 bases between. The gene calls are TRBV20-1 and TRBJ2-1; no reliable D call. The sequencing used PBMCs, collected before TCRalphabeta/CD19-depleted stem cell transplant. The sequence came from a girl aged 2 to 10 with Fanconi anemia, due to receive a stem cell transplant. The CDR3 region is CSARDWGLGEQFF. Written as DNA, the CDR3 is TGCAGTGCTAGAGATTGGGGTTTAGGTGAGCAGTTCTTC.